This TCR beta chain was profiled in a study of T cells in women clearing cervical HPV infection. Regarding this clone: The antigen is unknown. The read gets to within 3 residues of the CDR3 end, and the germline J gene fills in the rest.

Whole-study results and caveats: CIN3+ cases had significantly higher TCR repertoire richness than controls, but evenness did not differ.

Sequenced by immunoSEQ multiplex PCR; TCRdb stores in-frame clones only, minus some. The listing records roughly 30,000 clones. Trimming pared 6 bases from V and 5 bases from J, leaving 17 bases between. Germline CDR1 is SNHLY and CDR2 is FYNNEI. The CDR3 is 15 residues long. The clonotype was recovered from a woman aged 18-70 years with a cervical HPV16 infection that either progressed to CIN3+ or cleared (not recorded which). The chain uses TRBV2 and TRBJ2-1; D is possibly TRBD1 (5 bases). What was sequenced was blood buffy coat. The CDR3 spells CASRLQGLRDNEQFF. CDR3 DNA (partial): TGTGCCAGCAGACTCCAGGGTCTTAGGGACAATGAG.